These 3 T cell receptor beta chains came from one sample sequenced in a study of blood T cells in healthy people across ages. PCR was performed a second time for about 6 to 11 cycles using a sample-barcoded 5' primer and a J-beta primer mix. TCRdb re-called the 5' RACE reads with MiXCR, one entry per CDR3 protein. The sample consists of 1.5 million to 2 million distinct CDR3 sequences, about 50% of them appearing once. The sequenced sample was blood. The origin of the receptors is a woman in her forties in good health.

CDR3 coding DNA: TGTGCCAGCAGGGGGGACAGGGCCAATCAGCCCCAGCATTTT. Translated, it gives CASRGDRANQPQHF. The chain is built from TRBV12-3 or TRBV12-4 and TRBJ1-5, with 9 positions matching TRBD1. This CDR3 contains 14 residues. Trimming took 6 bases from V and 3 from J; bases not matched to a gene: 3.

This clonotype was seen a handful of times. V and J are TRBV4-3 and TRBJ1-6, with 8 bases identical to TRBD1. This CDR3 has 16 amino acids. With V trimmed by 0 bases and J by 6 bases, 4 bases remained unmatched. CDR1 is LGHNA and CDR2 is YSLEER in the germline V gene. Here the CDR3 reads CASSQDYRGSNSPLHF. CDR3 DNA: TGCGCCAGCAGCCAAGACTACAGGGGGAGTAATTCACCCCTCCACTTT.

This chain joins TRBV6-6 and TRBJ1-1; perhaps TRBD1 as D (5 bases). CDR1 and CDR2 from the germline V gene are MNHNY and SVGAGI (reference sequence). The CDR3 covers 15 residues. V lost 8 bases and J 0 bases, leaving 16 bases between the germline ends. The CDR3 DNA reads TGTGCCAGCGCCCGGACGGGACTGATGAACACTGAAGCTTTCTTT. Encoded protein: CASARTGLMNTEAFF.